The clone carrying this T cell receptor beta chain has a handful of counts. Its target is unknown. The sample comes from a study of tumour-infiltrating T cells in Burkitt lymphoma. As for the study in general: Patients covered every epidemiological subtype of Burkitt lymphoma. Repertoire clonality predicted overall and progression-free survival. Broader study findings: Many Burkitt lymphoma patients shared several public clonotypes.

TCRdb keeps only in-frame clones here, not all; method: immunoSEQ multiplex PCR. In the table there are roughly 1,100 clones, 10% to 15% of which are singletons. V gave up 3 bases and J gave up 0 bases; unmatched junction bases: 8. Germline CDR1 is MNHEY and CDR2 is SMNVEV (reference sequence). This CDR3 contains 18 residues. The specimen sequenced was tumor tissue. The clonotype comes from a human donor with Burkitt lymphoma. V and J are TRBV27 and TRBJ2-6; 7 bases agree with TRBD1. The DNA for the CDR3 is TGTGCCAGCAGTTTGAAAGGACAGGATTTCTCTGGGGCCAACGTCCTGACTTTC. Translating it yields CASSLKGQDFSGANVLTF.